The entry below gives a single T cell receptor beta chain sequence along with its context. This clonotype was counted between two and nine times. It lacks a known antigen. Qualities for individual bases were not recorded, and no much larger clone is one base off. The data derive from a study of T cells in Graves' hyperthyroidism and ophthalmopathy (dated by TCRdb to between 2018 and 2021). About the study as a whole: Peripheral blood was collected at initial diagnosis, before any treatment. To identify distinguishing TCR V-J signatures, a discovery cohort of around 100 patients was used, comprising 43 with Graves' ophthalmopathy and around 57 with stable Graves' hyperthyroidism. An independent validation cohort of under 20 hyperthyroidism patients and more than 15 patients who later progressed to ophthalmopathy tested prospective prediction of ophthalmopathy. The 75 to 100 discovery patients were randomly divided into training and test sets at a 7:3 ratio. Thyroid tissue and blood T-cell repertoires from six Graves' hyperthyroidism patients were also compared in the study. After blood sampling, hyperthyroidism patients were treated with methimazole at a starting dose of 30 mg daily, and ophthalmopathy patients were treated with high-dose intravenous methylprednisolone. The paper reports TCR Vbeta CDR3 sequencing of some 140 peripheral blood samples: around 45 ophthalmopathy, under 80 hyperthyroidism and roughly 17 progressor patients. General findings and caveats noted by the study authors: In cross-validation, a model built on a 13 V-J signature told ophthalmopathy apart from stable hyperthyroidism with 87.88% sensitivity and roughly 81% specificity, and in testing the same model reached 80%/75%. Blood samples also contained most of the expanded thyroid clonotypes (frequency above 0.001), which suggests that blood repertoires may reflect thyroid immune responses. Sample size was not statistically predetermined, and blinding of investigators to group allocation was not performed. During validation, the model predicted progression to ophthalmopathy a median of about 6.5 months ahead of onset, with approximately 71% sensitivity and roughly 72% specificity.

Graves' hyperthyroidism was defined as stable when no progression to ophthalmopathy occurred over 18 months of follow-up. The hyperthyroidism patients were between 18 and 65 years old and newly diagnosed, with a disease duration of less than 2 months. Patients with uncontrolled infections, other autoimmune diseases, pregnancy or lactation were excluded. Diagnoses were based on clinical symptoms, serum thyroxine and TRAb, thyroid ultrasound and orbital computed tomography. PBMCs were separated from under 11 ml of fresh peripheral blood using Ficoll-Paque density gradient centrifugation. Total RNA was extracted with Trizol reagent, and quality was checked on an Agilent 2100 Bioanalyzer. TCR beta CDR3 regions were amplified from RNA transcripts. The first round of RT-PCR for the TCR CDR3 was performed with the HTBI primer set and the Qiagen OneStep RT-PCR kit. A second multiplex PCR round built the libraries, followed by size selection and purification. Paired-end sequencing of the libraries was performed with 100 bp reads on an Illumina HiSeq2000. The authors' pipeline ran thus. SOAPnuke was used to process the raw data, removing reads that contained adapters or uncalled bases, had a mean Phred below 15, or lacked an exact match to the constant primer or identifier. COPE v1.2.5 was used to merge high-quality paired reads, and clonotypes were defined as unique nucleotide sequences. MiTCR v1.1 was used to align clonotypes to the IMGT TRBV, TRBD and TRBJ reference segments. The analysis included only V-J combinations with a frequency above 0.0001, which together covered over 98% of the repertoires. A TCS score was defined as the ratio between F50 (clonal expansion) and ExV (chaos), using BLOSUM62-based TCRdist between CDR3 peptides within each V-J. Welch's t-statistics and random forest reduced fewer than 550 V-J features to about 12, which were used in a naive Bayes classifier (R e1071). TCRdb reworked the public reads: Q25 trimming with fastp, MiXCR clone assembly, productive beta chains retained. CDR3 protein duplicates are merged, each entry listing the most common genes and DNA. TCRdb's processing, not the study's, gives the V and J calls here. The sample table shows around 620,000 distinct CDR3 sequences, and around 16% are seen once. The ten largest clones represent 3% to 4.5% of the sample.

This clonotype was sampled from a woman younger than 45 with Graves' hyperthyroidism. The sequenced sample consisted of blood.

The CDR3 in this case is CASSYVAGAGETQYF. The DNA reads TGTGCCAGCAGCTACGTAGCGGGAGCGGGAGAGACCCAGTACTTC. Recombination connected TRBV7-6 to TRBJ2-5; TRBD2 fits 9 bases in the junction. The germline V gene sets CDR1 to SGHVS and CDR2 to FNYEAQ. The CDR3 goes from the cysteine to the phenylalanine over 15 residues. Left in the record is the CDR3 DNA by itself, 45 bases read in frame from the first base. Germline trimming amounts to 4 bases on V and 4 bases on J, with 7 as the count of junction bases outside the gene matches.